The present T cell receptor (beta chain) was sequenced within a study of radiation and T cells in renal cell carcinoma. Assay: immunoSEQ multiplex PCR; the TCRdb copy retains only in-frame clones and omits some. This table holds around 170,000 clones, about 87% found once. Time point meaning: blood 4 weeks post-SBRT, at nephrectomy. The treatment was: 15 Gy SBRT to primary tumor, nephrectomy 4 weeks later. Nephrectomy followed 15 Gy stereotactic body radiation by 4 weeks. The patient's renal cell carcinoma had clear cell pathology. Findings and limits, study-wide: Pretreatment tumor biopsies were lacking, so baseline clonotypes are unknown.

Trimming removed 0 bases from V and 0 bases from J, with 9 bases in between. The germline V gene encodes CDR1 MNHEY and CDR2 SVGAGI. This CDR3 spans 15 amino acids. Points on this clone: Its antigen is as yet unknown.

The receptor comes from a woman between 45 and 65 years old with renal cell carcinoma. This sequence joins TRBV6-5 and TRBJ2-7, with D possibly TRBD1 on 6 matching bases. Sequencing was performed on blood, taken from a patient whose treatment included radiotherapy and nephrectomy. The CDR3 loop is CASSYSDSRSYEQYF. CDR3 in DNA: TGTGCCAGCAGTTACTCGGACAGCCGCTCCTACGAGCAGTACTTC.